These 12 T cell receptor beta chains share one sample of origin, sequenced in a study of beta chain features in type 1 diabetes (dated by TCRdb to the late 2010s). Library preparation was by the immunoSEQ multiplex PCR assay. The entire amount of isolated RNA was reverse transcribed using the High Capacity cDNA Reverse Transcription Kit, so the sequenced TCRB transcripts were expressed ones. TCRdb carries this immuneACCESS record with in-frame sequences only. Its versions omit some clonotypes, under half of them owing to an unresolved V gene in the studies checked, with the rest unexplained. The sample yields just under 150,000 clones; 8.5% to 12% were counted once. In total, the top ten clones hold roughly 1.4% of the sample. The sample comprised naive CD4+ T cells from blood. The meaning of the sample's cell subset or site label: true naive CD4+ T cells. The receptors stem from a man in his late teens or twenties in good health.

A few counts support this clone. The V gene is TRBV5-6, the J gene TRBJ2-3; 7 positions match TRBD1. V shed 4 bases and J 4 bases; nucleotides not matched to a gene: 9. This CDR3 has 15 amino acids. Germline V gene lookup returns CDR1 SGHDT and CDR2 YYEEEE. The CDR3 bases are TGTGCCAGCAGCAACAGGGGCGGAGTGGCAGATACGCAGTATTTT. Translating gives CASSNRGGVADTQYF.

This clone has only a few counts. CDR3 sequence (DNA): TGTGCCAGCACCGAGGTAGCCCGCCCCTATGGCTACACCTTC. Translated, it gives CASTEVARPYGYTF. The genes are TRBV6-1 and TRBJ1-2, with unresolved D. There are 14 residues in the CDR3. Germline CDR1 is MNHNS and CDR2 is SASEGT. V lost 7 bases, J lost 4 bases, and 16 bases lay in between.

V is TRBV9 and J is TRBJ2-1; tentatively, D is TRBD2 (6 bases). Germline-derived CDR1 and CDR2 are SGDLS and YYNGEE. V lost 4 bases, J lost 2 bases, and 10 bases lay in between. This CDR3 is built from 14 residues. CDR3 nucleotides: TGTGCCAGCAGCCCGCGGGGTACCTACAATGAGCAGTTCTTC. Translating gives CASSPRGTYNEQFF.

The V call is TRBV5-5, the J call TRBJ1-5; 7 positions match TRBD1. The CDR3 has 14 residues. V was clipped by 3 bases and J by 5 bases; unmatched bases: 5. From germline, CDR1 is SGHKS and CDR2 YYEKEE (reference sequence). The CDR3 is CASSSTTGYQPQHF. The CDR3 DNA is TGTGCCAGCAGCTCGACGACAGGGTATCAGCCCCAGCATTTT.

V gene TRBV5-1 combines with J gene TRBJ2-7, with D perhaps matching TRBD1 (6 bases). CDR1 is SGHRS and CDR2 is YFSETQ in the germline V gene. The germline V and J ends were trimmed by 5 bases and 0 bases, with 9 bases remaining between them. CDR3 length equals 13 residues. CDR3 sequence: CASSRDNSYEQYF. The CDR3 nucleotides read TGCGCCAGCAGTCGGGACAACTCCTACGAGCAGTACTTC.

V and J are TRBV9 and TRBJ2-7; tentatively, D is TRBD1 (6 bases). CDR1 is SGDLS, CDR2 YYNGEE, per germline. The V and J ends lost 0 bases and 3 bases respectively, with 13 bases between them. CDR3 size: 15 residues. The CDR3 region is CASSVGQGSFYEQYF. CDR3 in DNA: TGTGCCAGCAGCGTAGGGCAGGGGTCTTTCTACGAGCAGTACTTC. Combining the CDR3 with reference TRBV9 and TRBJ2-7 gives the whole variable domain DSGVTQTPKHLITATGQRVTLRCSPRSGDLSVYWYQQSLDQGLQFLIQYYNGEERAKGNILERFSAQQFPDLHSELNLSSLELGDSALYFCASSVGQGSFYEQYFGPGTRLTVT.

J is TRBJ1-5 and V is TRBV5-1; 11 positions match TRBD1. CDR3 size: 15 residues. V was clipped by 0 bases and J by 6 bases; unmatched bases: 2. Germline-derived CDR1 and CDR2 are SGHRS and YFSETQ. The chain's CDR3 is CASSLGTGGGQPQHF. The CDR3 DNA is TGCGCCAGCAGCTTGGGGACAGGGGGCGGTCAGCCCCAGCATTTT.

V usage is TRBV6-6 and J usage is TRBJ1-1; weak D call: TRBD1 (6 bases). This CDR3 contains 13 residues. The V gene's germline CDR1 is MNHNY and CDR2 SVGAGI (reference sequence). V gave up 4 bases and J gave up 6 bases, with 12 bases separating them. The CDR3 DNA sequence: TGTGCCAGCAGTTCCGATACAGGGCCTGAAGCTTTCTTT. This gives the protein CASSSDTGPEAFF.

CDR3 sequence: CASSKGGQMNTEAFF. The CDR3, as DNA: TGTGCCAGCAGCAAAGGGGGACAAATGAACACTGAAGCTTTCTTT. V and J are TRBV21-1 and TRBJ1-1; TRBD1, the table's D call, was not compared with the DNA. TRBV21-1 is recorded as a pseudogene. The CDR3 is 15 residues long.

The V call is TRBV7-8, the J call TRBJ2-7; TRBD1 is a possible D gene (5 bases). V lost 1 base and J 0 bases, leaving 10 bases between the germline ends. The CDR3 extends over 15 amino acids. CDR1 and CDR2 (germline): SGHVS, FQNEAQ. Here the CDR3 DNA reads TGTGCCAGCAGCTTAGAGGGGTCGAACTCCTACGAGCAGTACTTC. This translates into CASSLEGSNSYEQYF.

The table lists this clone with a few counts. V and J are TRBV5-5 and TRBJ2-3; possible D gene TRBD2, 5 bases. V dropped 7 bases and J dropped 0 bases, with 15 bases sitting between them. Germline V gives CDR1 SGHKS, CDR2 YYEKEE (reference sequence). The CDR3 contains 15 residues. Written as DNA, the CDR3 is TGTGCCAGCCTCTACCACGCGGGTAGCACAGATACGCAGTATTTT. Protein: CASLYHAGSTDTQYF.

This clone showed up just a few times. The rearrangement joins TRBV18 to TRBJ1-4, with D possibly being TRBD1 (6 bases). Germline CDR1 and CDR2: KGHSH and LQKENI. The CDR3 runs 15 residues. Trimming cost V 1 base and J 0 bases, with 6 bases left between them. CDR3 bases: TGTGCCAGCTCACCACGGACAGCAACTAATGAAAAACTGTTTTTT. It translates to CASSPRTATNEKLFF.